This T cell receptor beta chain emerged from a study of blood T cell repertoires in COVID-19. Study summary: Donors in the United States, Italy and Spain gave samples during acute or convalescent COVID-19. The cDNA or gDNA used as material had been derived from T cells, B-cell-depleted T cells, or PBMCs.

This CDR3 spans 17 amino acids. In the original workflow: Amplification of reference gene primers was used by the study to estimate nucleated cell counts. The table came from immunoSEQ multiplex PCR; TCRdb's copy has only in-frame clones and leaves some out. V and J calls and clone size are as listed in that table; D and trimming were resolved from the DNA. The sample holds about 170,000 clones, about 85% seen once. While infection was still active, Seattle patients were enrolled and then followed longitudinally. The source material was peripheral blood. The receptor comes from a woman of 80 years or more with COVID-19, enrolled during active disease. V and J are TRBV21-1 and TRBJ2-3; the table's TRBD2 call for D was not verified on the DNA. TRBV21-1 represents a pseudogene. The CDR3 DNA reads TGTGCCAGCAGCCCACGTCGTCGCGATTATTGCACAGATACGCAGTATTTT. Translation: CASSPRRRDYCTDTQYF.